The table lists the clone carrying this T cell receptor beta chain with many counts. Its antigen remains unidentified. CDR3 size: 15 residues. Germline V gives CDR1 SGHTA, CDR2 FQGNSA. Trimming shortened V by 2 bases and J by 4 bases, and 14 bases separated the two germline ends. TCRdb processed the 5' RACE reads anew with MiXCR; each CDR3 protein has one entry. The sample shows about 8,100 distinct CDR3 sequences, 4.5% to 6% of them seen only once. Time point noted: sample taken at primary tumor resection. The donors, fewer than 95 patients with untreated early-stage non-small cell lung cancer, provided the samples. TCRs were sequenced from unsorted whole RNA of tumor, nontumor lung or PBMC. This sample was included in a study of spatial heterogeneity in lung cancer. As for the study in general: Raw sequencing reads included, on average, more than 8.5 appearances of each unique TCR and UMI combination.

The study, taken as a whole, reports: In tumors, expanded intratumoral alpha and beta TCR counts tracked mutation counts.

This sequence originates from a male donor with early-stage non-small cell lung cancer. This rearrangement joins TRBV7-2 to TRBJ1-2, with D perhaps TRBD1 (5 bases). The sequences come from lung tumor tissue, collected at surgery. The CDR3 protein is CASSLTPGAIYGYTF. CDR3 DNA sequence: TGTGCCAGCAGCTTAACCCCCGGGGCGATCTATGGCTACACCTTC.